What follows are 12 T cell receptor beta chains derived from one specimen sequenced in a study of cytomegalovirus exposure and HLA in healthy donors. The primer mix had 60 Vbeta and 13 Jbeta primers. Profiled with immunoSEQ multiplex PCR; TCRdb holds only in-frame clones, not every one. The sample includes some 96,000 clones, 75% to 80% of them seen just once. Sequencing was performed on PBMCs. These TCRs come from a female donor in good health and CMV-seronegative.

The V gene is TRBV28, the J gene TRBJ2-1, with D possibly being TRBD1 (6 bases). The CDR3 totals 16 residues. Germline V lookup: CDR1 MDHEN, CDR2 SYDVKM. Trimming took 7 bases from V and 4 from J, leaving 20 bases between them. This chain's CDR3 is CASTFPPGTSYNEQFF. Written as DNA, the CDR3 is TGTGCCAGCACCTTCCCCCCCGGGACATCATACAATGAGCAGTTCTTC.

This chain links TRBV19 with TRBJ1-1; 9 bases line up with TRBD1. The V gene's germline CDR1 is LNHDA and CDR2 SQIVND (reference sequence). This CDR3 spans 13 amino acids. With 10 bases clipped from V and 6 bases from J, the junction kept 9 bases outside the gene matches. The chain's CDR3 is CATRTGDWSEAFF. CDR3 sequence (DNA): TGTGCCACCCGGACAGGGGACTGGTCTGAAGCTTTCTTT.

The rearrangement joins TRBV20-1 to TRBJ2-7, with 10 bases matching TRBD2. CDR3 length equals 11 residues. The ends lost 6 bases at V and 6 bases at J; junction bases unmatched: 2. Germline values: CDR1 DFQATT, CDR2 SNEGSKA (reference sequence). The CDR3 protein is CSAGLAIEQYF. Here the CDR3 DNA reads TGCAGTGCGGGACTAGCGATCGAGCAGTACTTC.

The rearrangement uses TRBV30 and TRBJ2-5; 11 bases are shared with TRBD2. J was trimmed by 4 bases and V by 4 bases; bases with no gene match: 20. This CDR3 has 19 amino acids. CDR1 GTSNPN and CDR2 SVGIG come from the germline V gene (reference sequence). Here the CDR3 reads CAWKTGRTDSGRAGETQYF. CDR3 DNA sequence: TGTGCCTGGAAGACGGGCAGAACTGATAGCGGGAGGGCCGGAGAGACCCAGTACTTC.

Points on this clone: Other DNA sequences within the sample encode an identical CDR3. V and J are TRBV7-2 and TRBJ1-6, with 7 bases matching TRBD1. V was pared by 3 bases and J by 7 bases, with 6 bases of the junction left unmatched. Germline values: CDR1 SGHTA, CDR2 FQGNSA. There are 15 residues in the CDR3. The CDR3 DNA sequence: TGTGCCAGCAGCTTCCACAGGGGAGAGAATTCACCCCTCCACTTT. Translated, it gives CASSFHRGENSPLHF.

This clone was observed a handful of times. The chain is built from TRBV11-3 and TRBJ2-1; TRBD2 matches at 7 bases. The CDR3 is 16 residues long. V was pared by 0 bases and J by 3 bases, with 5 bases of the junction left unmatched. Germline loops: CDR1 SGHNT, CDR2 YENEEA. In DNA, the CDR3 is TGTGCCAGCAGCTTAGACCGCTTAGCGGGCTACAATGAGCAGTTCTTC. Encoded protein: CASSLDRLAGYNEQFF.

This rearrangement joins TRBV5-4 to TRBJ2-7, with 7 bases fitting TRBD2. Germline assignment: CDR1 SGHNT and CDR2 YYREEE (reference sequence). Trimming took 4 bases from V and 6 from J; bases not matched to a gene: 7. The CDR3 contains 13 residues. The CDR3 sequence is CASSRGLPGEQYF. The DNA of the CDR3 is TGTGCCAGCAGCCGGGGACTACCTGGCGAGCAGTACTTC. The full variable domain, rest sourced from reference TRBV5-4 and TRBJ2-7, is ETGVTQSPTHLIKTRGQQVTLRCSSQSGHNTVSWYQQALGQGPQFIFQYYREEENGRGNFPPRFSGLQFPNYSSELNVNALELDDSALYLCASSRGLPGEQYFGPGTRLTVT.

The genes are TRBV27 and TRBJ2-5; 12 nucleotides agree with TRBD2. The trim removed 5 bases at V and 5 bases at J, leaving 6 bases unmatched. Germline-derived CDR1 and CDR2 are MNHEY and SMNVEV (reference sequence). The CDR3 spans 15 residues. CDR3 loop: CASSKTSGGGETQYF. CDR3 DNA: TGTGCCAGCAGTAAGACTAGCGGGGGTGGGGAGACCCAGTACTTC.

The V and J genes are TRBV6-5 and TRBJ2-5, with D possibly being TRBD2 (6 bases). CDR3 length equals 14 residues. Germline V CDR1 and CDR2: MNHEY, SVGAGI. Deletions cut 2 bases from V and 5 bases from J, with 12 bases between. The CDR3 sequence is CASSYGGTVETQYF. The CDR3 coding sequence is TGTGCCAGCAGTTACGGCGGGACTGTGGAGACCCAGTACTTC.

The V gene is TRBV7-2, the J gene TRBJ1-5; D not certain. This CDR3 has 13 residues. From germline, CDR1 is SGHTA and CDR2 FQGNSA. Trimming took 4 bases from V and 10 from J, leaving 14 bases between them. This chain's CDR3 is CASSSSRVRPQHF. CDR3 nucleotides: TGTGCCAGCAGCTCTAGCAGAGTTAGACCCCAGCATTTT.

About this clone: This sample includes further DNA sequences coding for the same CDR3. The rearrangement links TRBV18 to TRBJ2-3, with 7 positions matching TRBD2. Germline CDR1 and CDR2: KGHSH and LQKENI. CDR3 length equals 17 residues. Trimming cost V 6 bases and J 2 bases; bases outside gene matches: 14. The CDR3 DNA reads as TGTGCCAGCTCTGTTCGGGAGAAGCGGGGATACACAGATACGCAGTATTTT. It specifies CASSVREKRGYTDTQYF.

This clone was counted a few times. CDR3 protein: CAWSVRQGASSSPLHF. CDR3 in DNA: TGTGCCTGGAGTGTACGGCAGGGGGCTTCCTCTTCACCCCTCCACTTT. The genes are TRBV30 and TRBJ1-6; 8 bases align to TRBD1. The germline V gene encodes CDR1 GTSNPN and CDR2 SVGIG (reference sequence). The CDR3 length is 16 residues. With V trimmed by 0 bases and J by 9 bases, 10 bases remained unmatched.